Below are 25 T cell receptor beta chains sequenced from a single sample in a study of blood T cell repertoires in COVID-19. Method: immunoSEQ multiplex PCR; TCRdb's copy keeps in-frame clones and lacks some. The sample includes about 300,000 clones, roughly 88% seen only once; the top ten take 1.6%. Sequences were obtained from peripheral blood. The receptor set was obtained from a woman aged 45-60 years with acute or convalescent COVID-19.

The rearrangement joins TRBV25-1 to TRBJ1-6, with 9 bases aligning to TRBD1. V dropped 6 bases and J dropped 7; count of bases not matched to a gene: 7. CDR3 size: 15 residues. CDR1 MGHDK and CDR2 SYGVNS come from the germline V gene. As DNA, the CDR3 is TGTGCCAGCAGACCCATGGACAGGGGAAATTCACCCCTCCACTTT. Encoded protein: CASRPMDRGNSPLHF.

The chain employs TRBV18 and TRBJ2-5; TRBD2 is a possible D gene (6 bases). V was cut by 3 bases and J by 5 bases, with 16 bases left in between. The germline CDR1 and CDR2 sequences are KGHSH and LQKENI. This CDR3 has 15 residues. The DNA for the CDR3 is TGTGCCAGCTCACCCGAAGCAGGGAGGAGGGAGACCCAGTACTTC. As protein: CASSPEAGRRETQYF.

This clone was found once. The chain has TRBV10-3 and TRBJ2-7; D might be TRBD2 (7 bases). Germline-derived CDR1 and CDR2 are ENHRY and SYGVKD. This CDR3 contains 11 residues. The ends were cut back, 11 bases at V and 3 bases at J, with 11 bases in the middle. CDR3 residues: CASGGFYEQYF. The DNA for the CDR3 is TGTGCCTCGGGGGGCTTCTACGAGCAGTACTTC.

V and J are TRBV27 and TRBJ1-1; TRBD1 aligns across 7 bases. The CDR3 length is 14 residues. Germline CDR1 is MNHEY and CDR2 is SMNVEV (reference sequence). Trimming at V came to 6 bases and at J to 4 bases, leaving 8 bases not matched to a gene. CDR3 loop: CASRESRGPTEAFF. The CDR3 region has the DNA TGTGCCAGCAGGGAGTCTAGGGGGCCCACTGAAGCTTTCTTT.

The chain couples TRBV5-1 to TRBJ2-1; 8 nucleotides match TRBD2. V lost 5 bases, J lost 5 bases, and 9 bases stayed unmatched. CDR1 is SGHRS and CDR2 is YFSETQ in the germline V gene. CDR3 length: 15 residues. The CDR3, as DNA: TGCGCCAGCAGGGCGATGGCGGGAGGAAACAATGAGCAGTTCTTC. Its translation: CASRAMAGGNNEQFF. Full variable domain (missing parts from reference TRBV5-1 and TRBJ2-1): KAGVTQTPRYLIKTRGQQVTLSCSPISGHRSVSWYQQTPGQGLQFLFEYFSETQRNKGNFPGRFSGRQFSNSRSEMNVSTLELGDSALYLCASRAMAGGNNEQFFGPGTRLTVL.

This clone was seen a single time. The chain combines TRBV18 with TRBJ1-1; 11 bases line up with TRBD1. V dropped 3 bases and J dropped 6; count of bases not matched to a gene: 6. CDR1 and CDR2 (germline): KGHSH, LQKENI. The CDR3 has 15 amino acids. The CDR3 reads CASSPRDRGLAEAFF. The CDR3 DNA reads TGTGCCAGCTCACCCCGGGACAGGGGGTTGGCTGAAGCTTTCTTT. The whole variable domain, remainder taken from reference TRBV18 and TRBJ1-1, is NAGVMQNPRHLVRRRGQEARLRCSPMKGHSHVYWYRQLPEEGLKFMVYLQKENIIDESGMPKERFSAEFPKEGPSILRIQQVVRGDSAAYFCASSPRDRGLAEAFFGQGTRLTVV.

The V call is TRBV7-8, the J call TRBJ1-1; 8 positions match TRBD1. V trimming: 4 bases; J trimming: 5 bases; junction bases outside the gene matches: 9. The germline V gene has CDR1 SGHVS and CDR2 FQNEAQ. This CDR3 contains 15 residues. CDR3: CASSSLTGVDTEAFF. As DNA, the CDR3 is TGTGCCAGCAGCTCCCTGACAGGGGTCGATACTGAAGCTTTCTTT.

Regarding this clone: The sample contains more than one DNA sequence encoding this CDR3. The gene calls are TRBV28 and TRBJ2-5; D not certain. V shed 5 bases and J shed 2 bases, with 6 bases lying between them. Germline values: CDR1 MDHEN, CDR2 SYDVKM. The CDR3 consists of 12 residues. CDR3 amino acids: CASSLLQETQYF. CDR3 coding DNA: TGTGCCAGCAGTCTCCTACAAGAGACCCAGTACTTC.

The V and J genes are TRBV19 and TRBJ1-5; TRBD1 agrees at 7 bases. The CDR3 extends over 13 amino acids. J lost 3 bases, V lost 9 bases, and 5 bases had no gene match. CDR1 LNHDA and CDR2 SQIVND come from the germline V gene (reference sequence). The CDR3 spells CASPDRVNQPQHF. The CDR3 region has the DNA TGTGCCAGCCCCGACAGGGTCAATCAGCCCCAGCATTTT.

This clone has only one observation. V usage is TRBV6-5 and J usage is TRBJ2-1; 12 nucleotides agree with TRBD2. The ends lost 5 bases at V and 7 bases at J; junction bases unmatched: 6. The CDR3 is 15 residues long. Germline-derived CDR1 and CDR2 are MNHEY and SVGAGI. This CDR3 is CASSTGTSGWNEQFF. The CDR3 DNA reads TGTGCCAGCAGTACAGGGACTAGCGGGTGGAATGAGCAGTTCTTC.

The rearrangement uses TRBV7-3 and TRBJ2-3, with 7 bases that match TRBD2. The J segment lost 6 bases and the V segment lost 1 base, leaving 7 bases of the junction unmatched. The CDR3 sequence is 15 residues long. From germline, CDR1 is SGHTA and CDR2 FQGTGA. CDR3 DNA: TGTGCCAGCAGCTTAAGGACTAGGTCCCCGGATACGCAGTATTTT. Amino acid sequence: CASSLRTRSPDTQYF.

The genes are TRBV19 and TRBJ2-7; 9 bases line up with TRBD1. From germline, CDR1 is LNHDA and CDR2 SQIVND (reference sequence). The junction had 10 bases not matched to a gene; V was cut back by 5 bases and J by 5 bases. This CDR3 comprises 15 residues. CDR3: CASSLPGQGVDEQYF. The CDR3, as DNA: TGTGCCAGTAGTTTACCGGGACAGGGCGTCGACGAGCAGTACTTC.

CDR3 sequence reads: CSVSPGGLLGYTF. DNA of the CDR3: TGCAGCGTCTCCCCCGGGGGGCTATTGGGCTACACCTTC. This chain uses TRBV29-1 with TRBJ1-2; tentative D call: TRBD1 (6 bases). The ends were cut back, 6 bases at V and 8 bases at J, with 19 bases in the middle. Germline V gene data show CDR1 as SQVTM and CDR2 as ANQGSEA. The CDR3 is made up of 13 amino acids. Based on the CDR3 plus reference TRBV29-1 and TRBJ1-2, the full variable domain is SAVISQKPSRDICQRGTSLTIQCQVDSQVTMMFWYRQQPGQSLTLIATANQGSEATYESGFVIDKFPISRPNLTFSTLTVSNMSPEDSSIYLCSVSPGGLLGYTFGSGTRLTVV.

The V gene is TRBV27, the J gene TRBJ1-1, with TRBD1 matching 7 bases. This CDR3 spans 15 amino acids. Germline assignment: CDR1 MNHEY and CDR2 SMNVEV (reference sequence). V lost 8 bases, J lost 6 bases, and 15 bases stayed unmatched. The CDR3 loop is CASEKVGGWGAEAFF. The CDR3, as DNA: TGTGCCAGCGAAAAGGTAGGGGGCTGGGGGGCTGAAGCTTTCTTT.

V and J are TRBV7-3 and TRBJ2-1; D might be TRBD2 (5 bases). From germline, CDR1 is SGHTA and CDR2 FQGTGA. CDR3 length: 13 residues. The ends were cut back, 1 base at V and 6 bases at J, with 7 bases in the middle. The CDR3 DNA follows: TGTGCCAGCAGCTTAAACCGGGGCAATGAGCAGTTCTTC. Protein sequence: CASSLNRGNEQFF.

J is TRBJ1-6 and V is TRBV18; 7 bases align to TRBD1. In germline, CDR1 is KGHSH, CDR2 LQKENI. The CDR3 is 17 amino acids. With 5 bases clipped from V and 1 base from J, the junction kept 8 bases outside the gene matches. The CDR3 sequence: CASSTDRPRSYNSPLHF. Written as DNA, the CDR3 is TGTGCCAGCTCAACGGACAGGCCCCGTTCCTATAATTCACCCCTCCACTTT.

This chain connects TRBV7-2 to TRBJ2-7; 8 positions agree with TRBD2. The CDR3 contains 17 residues. CDR1 is SGHTA, CDR2 FQGNSA, per germline. J gave up 4 bases and V 9 bases, and 20 bases lay outside the gene matches. CDR3 sequence reads: CARTAIDQREIEYEQYF. The CDR3 nucleotides are TGTGCCAGGACGGCCATTGATCAGCGGGAGATAGAATACGAGCAGTACTTC.

V and J are TRBV24-1 and TRBJ2-6, with D possibly matching TRBD2 (5 bases). Germline assignment: CDR1 KGHDR and CDR2 SFDVKD. This CDR3 has 14 residues. The ends were cut back, 11 bases at V and 1 base at J, with 11 bases in the middle. The CDR3 coding sequence is TGTGCCAGCAGCAGAGGGTCTGGGGCCAACGTCCTGACTTTC. This encodes CASSRGSGANVLTF.

The CDR3 sequence: CASSFSGYEQYF. CDR3 in DNA: TGTGCCAGCAGCTTTAGTGGCTACGAGCAGTACTTC. The rearrangement joins TRBV7-9 to TRBJ2-7; D is undetermined. This CDR3 comprises 12 residues. The V end was cut by 3 bases, the J end by 3 bases, with 6 bases between. Germline V CDR1 and CDR2: SEHNR, FQNEAQ (reference sequence).

The V call is TRBV3-1 (or the pseudogene TRBV3-2), the J call TRBJ1-4, with D possibly TRBD1 on 5 matching bases. CDR1 LGHDT and CDR2 YNNKEL come from the germline V gene (reference sequence). CDR3 size: 15 residues. Trimming removed 4 bases from V and 0 bases from J, with 9 bases in between. The CDR3 DNA reads as TGTGCCAGCAGCCCCGGGGGGGCAACTAATGAAAAACTGTTTTTT. Amino acids: CASSPGGATNEKLFF.

This CDR3 reads CASSEGRTWHF. The CDR3 DNA is TGTGCCAGCAGTGAAGGGAGGACCTGGCATTTT. The V gene is TRBV2, the J gene TRBJ1-5; D unresolved. The V end was cut by 1 base, the J end by 15 bases, with 10 bases between. The CDR3 sequence is 11 residues long. Germline V gene lookup returns CDR1 SNHLY and CDR2 FYNNEI.

The chain links TRBV27 to TRBJ1-4; unclear D gene. Trimming pared 1 base from V and 4 bases from J, leaving 7 bases between. In germline, CDR1 is MNHEY, CDR2 SMNVEV (reference sequence). This CDR3 has 14 amino acids. The CDR3: CASSLLENNEKLFF. The CDR3 DNA is TGTGCCAGCAGTTTATTGGAGAATAATGAAAAACTGTTTTTT.

The rearrangement links TRBV3-1 (or the pseudogene TRBV3-2) to TRBJ2-3; no definite D call. Germline V gene lookup returns CDR1 LGHDT and CDR2 YNNKEL (reference sequence). V lost 0 bases and J lost 2, with 6 bases in between. The CDR3 length is 14 residues. CDR3 amino acids: CASSQDSDTDTQYF. DNA for the CDR3: TGTGCCAGCAGCCAAGACAGCGACACAGATACGCAGTATTTT.

The J gene is TRBJ2-7, the V gene TRBV7-8; 8 positions match TRBD2. This CDR3 region has 16 residues. V gave up 1 base and J gave up 9 bases; unmatched junction bases: 14. The germline V gene encodes CDR1 SGHVS and CDR2 FQNEAQ. CDR3 protein: CASSLGPSGSTGGQYF. Written as DNA, the CDR3 is TGTGCCAGCAGCTTAGGGCCTAGCGGGTCGACAGGCGGGCAGTACTTC.

This chain's CDR3 is CASSLVAVSSYEQYF. The CDR3 nucleotides read TGTGCCAGCAGCTTGGTGGCGGTGAGCTCCTACGAGCAGTACTTC. The rearrangement joins TRBV5-6 to TRBJ2-7; D ambiguous. Trimming stripped 0 bases from V and 0 bases from J, with 10 bases between. CDR1 and CDR2 (germline): SGHDT, YYEEEE. CDR3 length: 15 residues.